This TCR beta chain was found in a study of CD8 T cells in ankylosing spondylitis. Notes on the study in general: Disease-linked clones were found to be CD8+ and relatively rare in peripheral blood. Reportedly, significant enrichment of disease-linked clones occurred in matched ankylosing spondylitis synovial fluid. Ankylosing spondylitis blood appeared to be characterized by a TCR beta motif of eight or nine highly homologous variants. Earlier reports found some motif variants in synovial fluid and blood in reactive arthritis.

Worth noting for this clonotype: Its cognate antigen is unknown.

Between the trimmed V and J ends, which lost 0 bases and 6 bases, there was a span of 13 bases. This CDR3 has 15 residues. Germline V gene sequence: CDR1 SGHVS, CDR2 FQNEAQ. Making use of molecular barcodes, quantitative 5'-RACE generated TCR beta libraries. TCRdb independently ran MiXCR on the 5' RACE reads; one entry per CDR3 protein. The sample contains about 540,000 distinct CDR3 sequences, 9.5% to 15% of which appear only once. The sequencing input was blood, either unsorted or a sorted T cell fraction (not recorded which). J is TRBJ2-3 and V is TRBV7-8; D perhaps matches TRBD2 (5 bases). The sequence came from a male donor with ankylosing spondylitis. The CDR3 DNA is TGTGCCAGCAGCTTAGCGGGTAGGACTTCCGATACGCAGTATTTT. Translation gives CASSLAGRTSDTQYF.